This passage covers 9 T cell receptor beta chains from one sample sequenced in a study of T cell changes during pregnancy in multiple sclerosis. The data were produced by immunoSEQ multiplex PCR, yet TCRdb's version contains in-frame clones alone and is incomplete. Of around 95,000 clones listed, just over 90% are singletons. This sample comprised peripheral blood, obtained after pregnancy. The receptors come from a female donor in good health, enrolled as a control in a pregnancy study.

The rearrangement joins TRBV21-1 to TRBJ2-7; the table's D call, TRBD1, has no DNA check behind it. TRBV21-1 is noted as a pseudogene. This CDR3 is 14 amino acids long. The DNA for the CDR3 is TGTGCCAGCAGCAAAAGGGGCCCCAGCTGCGAGCAGTACTTC. It encodes CASSKRGPSCEQYF.

The chain uses TRBV5-6 and TRBJ2-1; D not resolved. Germline loops: CDR1 SGHDT, CDR2 YYEEEE. The CDR3 has 16 residues. The V gene lost 0 bases and the J gene lost 6 bases, with 16 bases spanning the gap. CDR3 protein: CASSLEGQAYFNEQFF. For the CDR3, the DNA is TGTGCCAGCAGCTTGGAAGGCCAGGCCTACTTCAATGAGCAGTTCTTC.

The chain links TRBV7-9 to TRBJ1-5, with D unresolved. Germline V gene data show CDR1 as SEHNR and CDR2 as FQNEAQ (reference sequence). Trimming stripped 1 base from V and 12 bases from J, with 7 bases between. The CDR3 is 11 amino acids. DNA of the CDR3: TGTGCCAGCAGCTTAGGCGATTACCAGCATTTT. Protein product: CASSLGDYQHF.

This clone has just one count. The CDR3 is CASMGFRLADTYFTDTQYF. The CDR3 coding sequence is TGTGCCAGCATGGGCTTTCGGCTAGCGGATACTTATTTTACAGATACGCAGTATTTT. The chain carries TRBV27 and TRBJ2-3; the match to TRBD2 covers 7 bases. This CDR3 is 19 amino acids long. Germline trimming cut 7 bases from V and 3 bases from J; bases unmatched to any gene: 22. The V gene's germline CDR1 is MNHEY and CDR2 SMNVEV (reference sequence).

This clone was detected only once. This chain uses TRBV7-9 with TRBJ1-5, with D possibly being TRBD1 (6 bases). The V gene lost 3 bases and the J gene lost 4 bases, with 10 bases spanning the gap. This CDR3 comprises 14 residues. CDR1 and CDR2 from the germline V gene are SEHNR and FQNEAQ (reference sequence). CDR3 loop: CASSFGQTNQPQHF. The CDR3 bases are TGTGCCAGCAGCTTCGGACAGACGAATCAGCCCCAGCATTTT.

This clone was seen only once. The gene calls are TRBV5-1 and TRBJ1-5; D might be TRBD1 (6 bases). Trimming shortened V by 4 bases and J by 4 bases, and 18 bases separated the two germline ends. This CDR3 comprises 16 residues. The germline gives CDR1 SGHRS, CDR2 YFSETQ. The CDR3 here is CASSMDPQGMNQPQHF. CDR3 nucleotide sequence: TGCGCCAGCAGCATGGACCCGCAGGGGATGAATCAGCCCCAGCATTTT. The variable domain in full, with the rest retrieved from reference TRBV5-1 and TRBJ1-5, is KAGVTQTPRYLIKTRGQQVTLSCSPISGHRSVSWYQQTPGQGLQFLFEYFSETQRNKGNFPGRFSGRQFSNSRSEMNVSTLELGDSALYLCASSMDPQGMNQPQHFGDGTRLSIL.

The V call is TRBV5-6, the J call TRBJ1-2; 9 nucleotides match TRBD1. J lost 4 bases, V lost 2 bases, and 9 bases had no gene match. CDR3 size: 16 residues. Germline V gene sequence: CDR1 SGHDT, CDR2 YYEEEE. The CDR3 DNA reads TGTGCCAGCAGCTTAATACAGGGGGCGGGTGGCTATGGCTACACCTTC. It encodes CASSLIQGAGGYGYTF.

This rearrangement joins TRBV27 to TRBJ1-4, with 7 bases aligning to TRBD1. Germline CDR1 MNHEY, CDR2 SMNVEV (reference sequence). The CDR3 is 15 residues long. Losses at the gene ends were 5 bases for V and 3 bases for J; bases not matched to a gene: 6. CDR3 in amino acids: CASSSWTGANEKLFF. The CDR3 nucleotides are TGTGCCAGCAGTAGCTGGACAGGAGCTAATGAAAAACTGTTTTTT.

The chain carries TRBV28 and TRBJ1-1; 7 bases are a match to TRBD1. Germline V gene data show CDR1 as MDHEN and CDR2 as SYDVKM. With 5 bases clipped from V and 4 bases from J, the junction kept 4 bases outside the gene matches. This CDR3 region has 13 residues. CDR3 protein: CASSADRPTEAFF. CDR3 sequence (DNA): TGTGCCAGCAGTGCGGACAGGCCCACTGAAGCTTTCTTT.